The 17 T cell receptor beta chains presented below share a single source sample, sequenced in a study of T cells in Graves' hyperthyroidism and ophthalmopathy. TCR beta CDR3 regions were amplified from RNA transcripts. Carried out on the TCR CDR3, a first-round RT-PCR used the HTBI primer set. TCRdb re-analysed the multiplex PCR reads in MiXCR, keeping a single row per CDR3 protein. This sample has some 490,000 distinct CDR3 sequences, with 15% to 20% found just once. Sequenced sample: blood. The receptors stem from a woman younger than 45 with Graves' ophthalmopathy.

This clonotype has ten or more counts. The CDR3 region has the DNA TGTGCCATCACCCATACACAGAACACTGAAGCTTTCTTT. As protein: CAITHTQNTEAFF. The chain links TRBV10-3 to TRBJ1-1; no reliable D call. V dropped 7 bases and J dropped 1 base, with 10 bases sitting between them. Per the germline V gene, CDR1 is ENHRY and CDR2 is SYGVKD. The CDR3 spans 13 residues.

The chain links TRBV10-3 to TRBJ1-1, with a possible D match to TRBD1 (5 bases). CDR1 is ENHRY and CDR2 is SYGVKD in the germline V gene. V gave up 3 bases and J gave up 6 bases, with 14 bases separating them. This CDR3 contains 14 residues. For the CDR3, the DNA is TGTGCCATCAGTGAATTGAAAGGGGCAGCTGAAGCTTTCTTT. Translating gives CAISELKGAAEAFF.

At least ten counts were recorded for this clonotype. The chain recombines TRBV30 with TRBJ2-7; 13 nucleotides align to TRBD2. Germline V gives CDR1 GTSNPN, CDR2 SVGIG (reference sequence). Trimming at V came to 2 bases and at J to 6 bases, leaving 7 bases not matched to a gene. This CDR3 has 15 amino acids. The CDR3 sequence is CAWSIGLAGAREQYF. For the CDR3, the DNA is TGTGCCTGGAGTATTGGACTAGCGGGAGCGCGCGAGCAGTACTTC.

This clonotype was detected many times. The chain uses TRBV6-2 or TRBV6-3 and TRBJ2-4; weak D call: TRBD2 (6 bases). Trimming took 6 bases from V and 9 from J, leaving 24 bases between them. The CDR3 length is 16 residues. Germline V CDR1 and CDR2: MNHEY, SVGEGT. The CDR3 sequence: CASSSRQTRVGSIQYF. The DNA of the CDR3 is TGTGCCAGCAGCTCTAGACAGACTAGAGTTGGGAGCATTCAGTACTTC.

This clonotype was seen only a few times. CDR3 sequence reads: CASSHLVGGTDTQYF. CDR3 in DNA: TGCGCCAGCAGCCACTTGGTGGGTGGCACAGATACGCAGTATTTT. The chain combines TRBV4-3 with TRBJ2-3; D call uncertain. Germline V lookup: CDR1 LGHNA, CDR2 YSLEER. Trimming stripped 3 bases from V and 1 base from J, with 11 bases between. The CDR3 has 15 residues.

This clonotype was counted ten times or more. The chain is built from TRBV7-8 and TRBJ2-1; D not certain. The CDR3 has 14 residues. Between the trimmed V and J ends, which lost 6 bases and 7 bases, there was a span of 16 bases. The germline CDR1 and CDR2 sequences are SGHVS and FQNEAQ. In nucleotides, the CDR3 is TGTGCCAGCAGTTCTGTGGGATTGGAAAATGAGCAGTTCTTC. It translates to CASSSVGLENEQFF.

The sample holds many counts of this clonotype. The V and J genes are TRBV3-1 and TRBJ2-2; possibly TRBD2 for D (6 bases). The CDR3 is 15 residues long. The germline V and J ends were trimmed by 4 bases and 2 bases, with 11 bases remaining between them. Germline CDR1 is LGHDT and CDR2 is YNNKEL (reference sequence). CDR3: CASSRGTVNTGELFF. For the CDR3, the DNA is TGTGCCAGCAGCCGTGGGACTGTTAACACCGGGGAGCTGTTTTTT. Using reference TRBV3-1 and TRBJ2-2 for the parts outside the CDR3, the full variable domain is DTAVSQTPKYLVTQMGNDKSIKCEQNLGHDTMYWYKQDSKKFLKIMFSYNNKELIINETVPNRFSPKSPDKAHLNLHINSLELGDSAVYFCASSRGTVNTGELFFGEGSRLTVL.

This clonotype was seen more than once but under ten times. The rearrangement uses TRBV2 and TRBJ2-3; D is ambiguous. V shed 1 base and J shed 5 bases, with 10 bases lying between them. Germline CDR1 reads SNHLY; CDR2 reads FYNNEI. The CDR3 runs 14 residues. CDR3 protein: CASSEGQLVDTQYF. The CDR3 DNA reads TGTGCCAGCAGTGAAGGGCAGCTCGTAGATACGCAGTATTTT.

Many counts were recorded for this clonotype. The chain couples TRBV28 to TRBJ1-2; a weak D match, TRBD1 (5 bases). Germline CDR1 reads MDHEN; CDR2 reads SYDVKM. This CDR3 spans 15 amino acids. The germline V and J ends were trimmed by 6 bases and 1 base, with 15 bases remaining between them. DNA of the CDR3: TGTGCCAGCAGGGTCCTTGGGGGGAGTAACTATGGCTACACCTTC. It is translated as CASRVLGGSNYGYTF.

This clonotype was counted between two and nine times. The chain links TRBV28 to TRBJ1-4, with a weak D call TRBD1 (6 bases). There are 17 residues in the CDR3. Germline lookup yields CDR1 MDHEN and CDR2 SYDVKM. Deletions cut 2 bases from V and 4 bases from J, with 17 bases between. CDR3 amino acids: CASSLLIPQGGNEKLFF. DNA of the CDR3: TGTGCCAGCAGTTTACTTATCCCCCAAGGGGGTAATGAAAAACTGTTTTTT. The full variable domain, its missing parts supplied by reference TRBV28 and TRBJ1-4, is DVKVTQSSRYLVKRTGEKVFLECVQDMDHENMFWYRQDPGLGLRLIYFSYDVKMKEKGDIPEGYSVSREKKERFSLILESASTNQTSMYLCASSLLIPQGGNEKLFFGSGTQLSVL.

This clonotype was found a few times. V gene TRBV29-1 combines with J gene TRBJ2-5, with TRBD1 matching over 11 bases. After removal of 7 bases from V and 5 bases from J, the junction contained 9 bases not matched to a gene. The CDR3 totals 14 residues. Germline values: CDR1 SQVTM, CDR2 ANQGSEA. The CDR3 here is CSGRDRGSGETQYF. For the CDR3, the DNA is TGCAGCGGTCGGGACAGGGGGAGTGGTGAGACCCAGTACTTC. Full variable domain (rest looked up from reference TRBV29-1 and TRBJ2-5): SAVISQKPSRDICQRGTSLTIQCQVDSQVTMMFWYRQQPGQSLTLIATANQGSEATYESGFVIDKFPISRPNLTFSTLTVSNMSPEDSSIYLCSGRDRGSGETQYFGPGTRLLVL.

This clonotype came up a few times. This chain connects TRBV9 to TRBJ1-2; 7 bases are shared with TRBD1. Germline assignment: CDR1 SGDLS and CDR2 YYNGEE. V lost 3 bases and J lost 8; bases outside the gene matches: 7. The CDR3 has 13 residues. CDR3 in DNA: TGTGCCAGCAGCGCCTACGGGACAGACGGCTACACCTTC. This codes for CASSAYGTDGYTF. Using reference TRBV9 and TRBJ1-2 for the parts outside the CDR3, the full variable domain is DSGVTQTPKHLITATGQRVTLRCSPRSGDLSVYWYQQSLDQGLQFLIQYYNGEERAKGNILERFSAQQFPDLHSELNLSSLELGDSALYFCASSAYGTDGYTFGSGTRLTVV.

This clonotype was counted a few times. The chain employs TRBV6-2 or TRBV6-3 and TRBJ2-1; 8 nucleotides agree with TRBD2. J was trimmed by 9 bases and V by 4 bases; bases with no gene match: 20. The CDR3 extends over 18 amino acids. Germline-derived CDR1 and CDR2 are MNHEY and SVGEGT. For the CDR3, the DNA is TGTGCCAGCAGTTTTTCCTTTAGCGGGACAAATCCCCAGGGTGAGCAGTTCTTC. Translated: CASSFSFSGTNPQGEQFF.

The CDR3 bases are TGTGCCAGCAGTTACCAGCAATTGAAAGGCTACACCTTC. Amino acids: CASSYQQLKGYTF. The chain is built from TRBV6-2 or TRBV6-3 and TRBJ1-2; no firm D call. The germline CDR1 and CDR2 sequences are MNHEY and SVGEGT. V lost 2 bases and J lost 8, with 12 bases in between. The CDR3 is made up of 13 amino acids.

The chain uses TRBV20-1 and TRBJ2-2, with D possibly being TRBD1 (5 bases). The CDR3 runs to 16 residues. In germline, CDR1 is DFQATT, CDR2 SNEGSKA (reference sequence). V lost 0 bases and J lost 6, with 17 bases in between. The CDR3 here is CSARDNQFRASGELFF. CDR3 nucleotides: TGCAGTGCTAGAGATAATCAATTCAGGGCGTCCGGGGAGCTGTTTTTT.

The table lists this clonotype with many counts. CDR3 in amino acids: CASSPHYRNTEAFF. The CDR3 region has the DNA TGTGCCAGCAGTCCACATTACAGGAACACTGAAGCTTTCTTT. This chain links TRBV28 with TRBJ1-1, with no clear D. V gave up 5 bases and J gave up 1 base, with 11 bases separating them. Germline CDR1 is MDHEN and CDR2 is SYDVKM. The CDR3 has 14 amino acids.

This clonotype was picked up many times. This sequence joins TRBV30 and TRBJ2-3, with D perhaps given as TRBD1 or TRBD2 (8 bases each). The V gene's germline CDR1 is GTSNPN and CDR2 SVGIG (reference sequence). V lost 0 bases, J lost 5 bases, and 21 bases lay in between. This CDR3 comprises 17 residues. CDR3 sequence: CAWSVGRTSRGQDTQYF. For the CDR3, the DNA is TGTGCCTGGAGTGTAGGGCGGACTAGCAGGGGGCAAGATACGCAGTATTTT.